This TCR beta chain was sequenced for a study of blood T cell repertoires in COVID-19 (dated by TCRdb to 2018 to 2020). Regarding the complete study: The collaborator samples originated in the United States, Italy and Spain and spanned the acute and convalescent phases of COVID-19. The sample metadata nearly always contained a de-identified subject ID, COVID-19 status, age in years and sex. Where HLA class I and class II types were available, the types were taken from metadata supplied by the sample provider, not from assay-based typing. Samples came from the ongoing ImmuneRACE study (first 160 participants) plus 1,254 subjects from 6 global collaborators. The repertoires were released in a freely available public database intended as a resource for research on the immune response to SARS-CoV-2. The dataset comprised deeply sampled blood TCRbeta repertoires from subjects exposed to, actively infected with, or recovered from COVID-19. The material from the prospective study consisted of cDNA or gDNA derived from T cells, B-cell-depleted T cells, or PBMCs. The paper as a whole reports these results and caveats: The amount of clinical and demographic metadata varied by source and participant and was provided uncurated.

This clone was found a few times. Its antigen is unknown. Base qualities are not recorded, but no much larger clone differs from it by a single base. The immunoSEQ Assay, a bias-controlled multiplex PCR, was used to amplify TCRbeta CDR3 regions from genomic DNA. From the authors' description of their analysis: Nucleated cell counts per sample were estimated from amplification of reference gene primers within the assay. Sequence reads were collapsed and filtered to measure the absolute abundance of every unique TCRbeta CDR3 rearrangement. For each sample, productive Simpson clonality was calculated as the square root of Simpson's diversity index over productive rearrangements. TCRdb's version of the immuneACCESS table is confined to in-frame rearrangements and falls short of the full clone set. An unresolved V gene accounts for under half of the shortfall where checked; the remainder is of unknown origin. V, J and clone size are taken as reported in that table, and D and trimming were inferred from the DNA itself. This sample is represented by about 250,000 clones; 75% to 90% of them were singletons. The top ten hold around 3% of the sample.

The germline ends are 22 bases apart after V is trimmed by 4 bases and J by 4 bases. As encoded in the germline V gene, CDR1 is SGHTA while CDR2 is FQGNSA. The CDR3 measures 17 amino acids from cysteine to phenylalanine. Of the read, only the CDR3 DNA is kept; its 51 bases are in frame from base 1. Collaborating institutions collected whole blood in K2EDTA tubes following their own protocols. For TCRbeta analysis, collaborators shipped samples in one of three forms: frozen whole blood, isolated PBMCs, or DNA extracted from either of those sample types. Rearrangement joined TRBV7-2 to TRBJ2-5; TRBD2 is perhaps the D gene, given 6 matching bases. The TCR originated in a woman aged 25 to 39 with active or convalescent COVID-19. The specimen was peripheral blood. The sequenced DNA: TGTGCCAGCAGCTCTCGCAATTCCCCCGCGGGGAGAGAGACCCAGTACTTC. This yields the protein CASSSRNSPAGRETQYF.